The clone carrying this TCR beta chain was seen a few times. As yet, its antigen is unknown. A much larger clone sits a single nucleotide away, making a read error possible. This sample is part of a study of T cells in Graves' hyperthyroidism and ophthalmopathy. TCR beta CDR3 regions were amplified from RNA transcripts. The HTBI primer set drove a first-round RT-PCR of the TCR CDR3. TCRdb redid the calling of the multiplex PCR reads with MiXCR, one entry per CDR3 protein. The repertoire holds about 480,000 distinct CDR3 sequences, with roughly 14% as singletons. The germline gives CDR1 SGHAT, CDR2 FQNNGV. V lost 1 base and J 2 bases, leaving 3 bases between the germline ends. This CDR3 comprises 13 residues. Study results and caveats: Stable hyperthyroidism and ophthalmopathy were separated using 13 V-J signatures. The model predicted ophthalmopathy a median 6.5 months before onset. Most thyroid clonotypes expanded above 0.001 appeared in blood too.

Clinicians diagnosed patients from clinical symptoms, serum thyroxine and TRAb, thyroid ultrasound and orbital computed tomography. The sample was blood. The receptor was isolated from a woman younger than 30 with Graves' hyperthyroidism. This chain joins TRBV11-2 and TRBJ2-1, with no clear D. CDR3 residues: CASSLAPYNEQFF. In DNA form, the CDR3 reads TGTGCCAGCAGCTTAGCCCCCTACAATGAGCAGTTCTTC. Using reference TRBV11-2 and TRBJ2-1 for the parts outside the CDR3, the full variable domain is EAGVAQSPRYKIIEKRQSVAFWCNPISGHATLYWYQQILGQGPKLLIQFQNNGVVDDSQLPKDRFSAERLKGVDSTLKIQPAKLEDSAVYLCASSLAPYNEQFFGPGTRLTVL.